The clone carrying this T cell receptor beta chain has a handful of counts. RNA extraction and reverse transcription yielded cDNA as sequencing template. The assay was immunoSEQ multiplex PCR, and TCRdb's table has in-frame clones only and misses some. The data show roughly 200,000 clones, roughly 60% seen once. This entry belongs to a study of CD8+ T cells in alopecia areata. V was pared by 5 bases and J by 10 bases, with 14 bases between. The germline V gene encodes CDR1 SGHTA and CDR2 FQGNSA. The CDR3 consists of 12 residues. The clonotype comes from a human donor with alopecia areata. This sequence joins TRBV7-2 and TRBJ2-5; tentatively, D is TRBD2 (6 bases). The source was CD4+ T cells sorted from blood, collected at week 0. CDR3 bases: TGTGCCAGCAGCCCAGGGACTTTAGGCCAGTACTTC. Translation gives CASSPGTLGQYF.